Listed below are T cell receptor beta chains from one sample, sequenced in a study of blood T cell repertoires in COVID-19. Using immunoSEQ multiplex PCR, the repertoire was profiled, and TCRdb retains in-frame clones only, with some absent. The repertoire holds about 87,000 clones, with about 83% as singletons. The source material was peripheral blood. These receptors were taken from a woman aged 55-70 years with acute or convalescent COVID-19. Both conserved end residues are part of each CDR3. A D gene is named only where the DNA matches it firmly. The size field is filled for only some rows; it gives once, few, many or a size class.

J	D	length	V	size	DNA	CDR3
TRBJ2-7	TRBD1	14	TRBV18	NA	TGTGCCAGCTCACCATCGGCAGGGGGCTACGAGCAGTACTTC	CASSPSAGGYEQYF
TRBJ1-2	TRBD1	16	TRBV4-2	NA	TGTGCCAGCAGCCAAGATCGACAGGGGGGGAACTATGGCTACACCTTC	CASSQDRQGGNYGYTF
TRBJ2-7	TRBD2	16	TRBV11-3	few	TGTGCCAGCAGCTCACGACTAGCGGGAGGGCTTGGTGAGCAGTACTTC	CASSSRLAGGLGEQYF
TRBJ1-5	TRBD1	15	TRBV6-1	NA	TGTGCCAGCAGTGAGGACAGGGCCAGCAATCAGCCCCAGCATTTT	CASSEDRASNQPQHF
TRBJ2-5	TRBD1	14	TRBV11-3	NA	TGTGCCAGCAGCTCAGGGGGAAGGGATGAGACCCAGTACTTC	CASSSGGRDETQYF
TRBJ2-7	TRBD1	16	TRBV6-6	NA	TGTGCCAGCAGTTACTCCCCACAGGGGATTTCCTACGAGCAGTACTTC	CASSYSPQGISYEQYF
TRBJ1-3	TRBD1	14	TRBV5-1	NA	TGCGCCAGCAGCTCAACAGGGGAGAGAAACACCATATATTTT	CASSSTGERNTIYF
TRBJ2-1	NA	14	TRBV6-4	NA	TGTGCCAGCAGTGCGTCCGAGGGTAACAATGAGCAGTTCTTC	CASSASEGNNEQFF
TRBJ1-3	NA	15	TRBV5-1	NA	TGCGCCAGCAGCCCACCAGTGGGGGGACGGTCCACCATATATTTT	CASSPPVGGRSTIYF
TRBJ2-1	TRBD2	13	TRBV10-3	NA	TGTGCCATTAGAAGCGGGAGCTACAATGAGCAGTTCTTC	CAIRSGSYNEQFF